These T cell receptor beta chains were read from a single sample in a study of response to subunit inactivated influenza vaccine. TCRdb analysed the RT-PCR reads with MiXCR anew, one entry per CDR3 protein. The table lists fewer than 700,000 distinct CDR3 sequences, 10% to 15% of them singletons. Here the sequenced sample was PBMCs from blood, taken 35 to 45 days after vaccination. These TCRs come from a man between 45 and 60 years old who received an inactivated influenza vaccine. CDR3s include the opening cysteine and the closing phenylalanine or tryptophan. Fields, in order: J gene, clone size, V gene, D gene, CDR3 DNA, CDR3 protein. The D gene is left open where the match is weak. Not every row has a clone size; where given, it reads once, few, many or a size class.

TRBJ2-3	many	TRBV20-1	NA	TGCAGTGCTCCCCCTGCTGGGGATACGCAGTATTTT	CSAPPAGDTQYF
TRBJ1-6	few	TRBV4-3	TRBD1	TGCGCCAGCAGCCCTACGGGACCGGGACAGCAATATTCACCCCTCCACTTT	CASSPTGPGQQYSPLHF
TRBJ2-3	few	TRBV20-1	NA	TGCAGTGCTAGACGCCAATTGGCTGATACGCAGTATTTT	CSARRQLADTQYF
TRBJ1-2	NA	TRBV6-4	NA	TGTGCCAGCCTCCGCAGGGCAAACTATGGCTACACCTTC	CASLRRANYGYTF
TRBJ2-5	NA	TRBV20-1	NA	TGCTGTGCTCGCCCCTTCAGGACAGCCCAAGAGACCCAGTACTTC	CCARPFRTAQETQYF
TRBJ2-2	NA	TRBV20-1	TRBD2	TGCAGTGCTCTCCAACTAGCGGGGGGTTACACCGGGGAGCTGTTTTTT	CSALQLAGGYTGELFF
TRBJ1-4	few	TRBV12-3/TRBV12-4	NA	TGTGCCAGCAGTAAAGGGAATGAAAAACTGTTTTTT	CASSKGNEKLFF
TRBJ1-5	NA	TRBV7-2	NA	TGTGCCAGCAGCTTAGGTATTAGTAGCAATCAGCCCCAGCATTTT	CASSLGISSNQPQHF
TRBJ2-6	many	TRBV9	NA	TGTGCCAGCAGTGATAACGCCGACGGGGCCAACGTCCTGACTTTC	CASSDNADGANVLTF
TRBJ1-2	NA	TRBV7-9	NA	TGTGCCAGCAGGGCCTCCTGGACGGGGGGTTACGGCTATGGCTACACCTTC	CASRASWTGGYGYGYTF
TRBJ2-3	NA	TRBV10-3	TRBD2	TGTGCCATCAGCCGACCCAGACAGGTGACTAGCGGGAGGGCCACAGATACGCAGTATTTT	CAISRPRQVTSGRATDTQYF
TRBJ1-2	few	TRBV24-1	TRBD1	TGTGCCACCAGTGATTCTGTTTCCGCCAGGGGGCCAGGTGGCTACACCTTC	CATSDSVSARGPGGYTF
TRBJ1-3	NA	TRBV7-9	NA	TGTGCCAGCAGCCTGGGGGACTCTGGAAACACCATATATTTT	CASSLGDSGNTIYF
TRBJ2-1	NA	TRBV13	TRBD1	TGTGCCAGCAGCTTAGAACAGGGGGCTACCAATGAGCAGTTCTTC	CASSLEQGATNEQFF
TRBJ2-5	few	TRBV5-1	TRBD1	TGCGCCAGCAGCTTCAGGGGGCCAGAGACCCAGTACTTC	CASSFRGPETQYF
TRBJ2-5	few	TRBV2	NA	TGTGCCAGCAGTGAAGCTCGCCGGCTGTACTTC	CASSEARRLYF
TRBJ2-2	NA	TRBV6-5	TRBD2	TGTGCCAGCAGTTACGGGCTAGCGGGAGTTCGGACCGGGGAGCTGTTTTTT	CASSYGLAGVRTGELFF
TRBJ2-3	NA	TRBV5-4	NA	TGTGCCAGCAGTCTACGGGGGAGCGGTCGCACAGATACGCAGTATTTT	CASSLRGSGRTDTQYF
TRBJ2-6	few	TRBV20-1	NA	TGCAGTGCAAAGACAGGAATTTACTCTGGGGCCAACGTCCTGACTTTC	CSAKTGIYSGANVLTF
TRBJ2-7	once	TRBV6-5	NA	TGTGCCAGCAGTTACTCCCGACGGCTGTCCTACGAGCAGTACTTC	CASSYSRRLSYEQYF
TRBJ2-1	NA	TRBV4-2	TRBD2	TGTGCCAGCAGCCAAGGACTAGCTGGGGATGAGCAGTTCTTC	CASSQGLAGDEQFF
TRBJ2-1	many	TRBV5-1	NA	TGCGCCAGCAGCAAAATCCCTGGTAATGAGCAGTTCTTC	CASSKIPGNEQFF
TRBJ1-2	many	TRBV29-1	NA	TGCAGCATTCCGGACGGCGCGGGCTACACCTTC	CSIPDGAGYTF
TRBJ2-7	few	TRBV7-6	NA	TGTGCCAGCAGCTTAGAGGGGGGTCGGCAGTACTTC	CASSLEGGRQYF
TRBJ1-2	NA	TRBV10-2	NA	TGCGCCAGCAGTGACTCCTACGACAGGAGCTATGGCTACACCTTC	CASSDSYDRSYGYTF
TRBJ2-7	few	TRBV3-1	TRBD2	TGTGCCAGCAGCCTCACTAGCGGGAGGTCCTACGAGCAGTACTTC	CASSLTSGRSYEQYF
TRBJ1-2	few	TRBV27	TRBD1	TGTGCCAGCAGGCCCGGACAGGGATTTGACTATGGCTACACCTTC	CASRPGQGFDYGYTF
TRBJ2-1	many	TRBV5-1	NA	TGCGCCAGCAGCTTGGTGGACAATGAGCAGTTCTTC	CASSLVDNEQFF
TRBJ2-7	NA	TRBV15	TRBD1	TGTGCCACCAGCAGCCGGGACAGACCCTACGAGCAGTACTTC	CATSSRDRPYEQYF
TRBJ2-1	many	TRBV4-3	NA	TGCGCCAGTAGCGACAGGGAGGGTTTTAATGAGCAGTTCTTC	CASSDREGFNEQFF
TRBJ2-1	NA	TRBV3-1	NA	TGTGCCAGCAGCCAAGTGTACACCTCCGGGGAGCAGTTCTTC	CASSQVYTSGEQFF
TRBJ2-7	many	TRBV7-2	NA	TGTGCCAGCAGCTTCAGCGTCTCCTCCTACGAGCAGTACTTC	CASSFSVSSYEQYF
TRBJ2-5	many	TRBV12-3/TRBV12-4	NA	TGTGCCAGCAGTTCATTACAGCCACCAGGGGAGACCCAGTACTTC	CASSSLQPPGETQYF
TRBJ2-6	few	TRBV5-1	NA	TGCGCCAGCAGCTTAGGGGGGACTAACTCTGGGGCCAACGTCCTGACTTTC	CASSLGGTNSGANVLTF
TRBJ2-7	few	TRBV30	NA	TGTGCCCTGGGCGTCTCGGCTCGGGGCGAGCAGTACTTC	CALGVSARGEQYF
TRBJ2-4	many	TRBV4-2	NA	TGTGCCAGCAGCCAAGATTTAGCCAAAAACATTCAGTACTTC	CASSQDLAKNIQYF
TRBJ1-6	few	TRBV20-1	NA	TGCAGTGCTAGAGCATGGGTTTGGGAGTCACCCCTCCACTTT	CSARAWVWESPLHF